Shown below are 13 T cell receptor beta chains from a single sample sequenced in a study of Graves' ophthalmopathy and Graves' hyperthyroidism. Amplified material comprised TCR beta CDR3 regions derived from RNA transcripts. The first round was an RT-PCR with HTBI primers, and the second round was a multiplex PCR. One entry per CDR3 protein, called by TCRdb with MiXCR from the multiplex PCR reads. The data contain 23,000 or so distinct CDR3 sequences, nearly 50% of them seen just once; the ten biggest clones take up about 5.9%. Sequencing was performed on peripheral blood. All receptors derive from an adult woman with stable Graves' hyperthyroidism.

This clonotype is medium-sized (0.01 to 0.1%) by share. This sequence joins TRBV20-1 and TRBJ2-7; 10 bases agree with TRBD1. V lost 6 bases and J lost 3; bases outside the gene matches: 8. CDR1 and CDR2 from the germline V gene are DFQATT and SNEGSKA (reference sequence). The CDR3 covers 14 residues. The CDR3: CSARRGDRGYEQYF. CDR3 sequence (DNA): TGCAGTGCGAGGAGGGGGGACAGGGGCTACGAGCAGTACTTC.

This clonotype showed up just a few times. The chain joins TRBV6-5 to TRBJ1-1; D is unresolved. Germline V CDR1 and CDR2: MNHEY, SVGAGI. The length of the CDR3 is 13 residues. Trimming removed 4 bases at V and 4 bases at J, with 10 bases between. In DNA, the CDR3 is TGTGCCAGCAGTTTGGGCGGTGGCACTGAAGCTTTCTTT. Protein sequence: CASSLGGGTEAFF.

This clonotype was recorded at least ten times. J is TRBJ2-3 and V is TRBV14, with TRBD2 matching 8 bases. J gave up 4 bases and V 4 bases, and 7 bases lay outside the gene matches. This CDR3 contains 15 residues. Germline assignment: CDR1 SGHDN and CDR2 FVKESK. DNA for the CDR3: TGTGCCAGCAGCCGATTTAGCGGGACCGCAGATACGCAGTATTTT. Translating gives CASSRFSGTADTQYF. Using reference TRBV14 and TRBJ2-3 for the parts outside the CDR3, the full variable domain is EAGVTQFPSHSVIEKGQTVTLRCDPISGHDNLYWYRRVMGKEIKFLLHFVKESKQDESGMPNNRFLAERTGGTYSTLKVQPAELEDSGVYFCASSRFSGTADTQYFGPGTRLTVL.

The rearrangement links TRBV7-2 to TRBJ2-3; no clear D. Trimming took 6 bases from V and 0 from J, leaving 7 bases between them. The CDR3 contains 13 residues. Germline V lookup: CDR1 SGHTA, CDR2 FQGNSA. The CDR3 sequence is CASSLSSTDTQYF. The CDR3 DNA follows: TGTGCCAGCAGTCTATCTAGCACAGATACGCAGTATTTT. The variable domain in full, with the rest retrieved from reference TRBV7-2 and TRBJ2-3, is GAGVSQSPSNKVTEKGKDVELRCDPISGHTALYWYRQSLGQGLEFLIYFQGNSAPDKSGLPSDRFSAERTGGSVSTLTIQRTQQEDSAVYLCASSLSSTDTQYFGPGTRLTVL.

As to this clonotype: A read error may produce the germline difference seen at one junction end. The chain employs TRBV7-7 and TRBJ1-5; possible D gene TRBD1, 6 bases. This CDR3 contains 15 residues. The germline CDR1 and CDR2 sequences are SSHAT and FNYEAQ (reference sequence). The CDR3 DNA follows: TGTGCTAGCAGCTTAGCGGGGGGGCGGCGGCAGCCCCAGCATTTT. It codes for CASSLAGGRRQPQHF.

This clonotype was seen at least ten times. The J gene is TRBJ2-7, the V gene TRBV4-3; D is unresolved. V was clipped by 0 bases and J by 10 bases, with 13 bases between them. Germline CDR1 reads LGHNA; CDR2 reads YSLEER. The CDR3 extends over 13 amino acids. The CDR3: CASSQDKFGEQYF. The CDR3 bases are TGCGCCAGCAGCCAAGATAAGTTCGGCGAACAGTACTTC.

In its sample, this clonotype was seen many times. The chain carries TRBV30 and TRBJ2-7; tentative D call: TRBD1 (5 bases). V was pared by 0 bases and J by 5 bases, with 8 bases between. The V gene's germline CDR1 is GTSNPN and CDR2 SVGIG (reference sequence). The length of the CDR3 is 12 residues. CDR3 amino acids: CAWSVGAHEQYF. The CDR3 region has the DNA TGTGCCTGGAGTGTAGGGGCTCACGAGCAGTACTTC.

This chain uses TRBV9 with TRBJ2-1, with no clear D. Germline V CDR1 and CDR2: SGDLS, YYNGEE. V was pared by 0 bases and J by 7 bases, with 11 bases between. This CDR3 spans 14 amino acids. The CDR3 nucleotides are TGTGCCAGCAGCGTAGGCACGTCAACTAATGAGCAGTTCTTC. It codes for CASSVGTSTNEQFF.

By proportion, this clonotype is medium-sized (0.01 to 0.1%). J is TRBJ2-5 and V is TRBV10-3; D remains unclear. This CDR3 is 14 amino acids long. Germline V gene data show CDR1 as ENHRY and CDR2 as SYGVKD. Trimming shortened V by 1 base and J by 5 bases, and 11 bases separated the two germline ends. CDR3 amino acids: CAISELGSPETQYF. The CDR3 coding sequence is TGTGCCATCAGTGAGTTGGGAAGCCCGGAGACCCAGTACTTC.

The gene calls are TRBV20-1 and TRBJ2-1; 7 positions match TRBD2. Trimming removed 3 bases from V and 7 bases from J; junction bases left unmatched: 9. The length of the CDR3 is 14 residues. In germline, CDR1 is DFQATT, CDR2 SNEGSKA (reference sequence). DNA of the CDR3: TGCAGTGCTAGGCCGTGCGGGGGAATAAATGAGCAGTTCTTC. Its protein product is CSARPCGGINEQFF.

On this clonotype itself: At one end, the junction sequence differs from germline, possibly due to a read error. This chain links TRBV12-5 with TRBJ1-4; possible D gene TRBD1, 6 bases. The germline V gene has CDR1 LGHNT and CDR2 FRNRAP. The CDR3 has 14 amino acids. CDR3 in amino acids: CDSERGVQGEKLFF. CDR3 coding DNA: TGTGATAGTGAGCGGGGGGTGCAGGGGGAAAAACTGTTTTTT.

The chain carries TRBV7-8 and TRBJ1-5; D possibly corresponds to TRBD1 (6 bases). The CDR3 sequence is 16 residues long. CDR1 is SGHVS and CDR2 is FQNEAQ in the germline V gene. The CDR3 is CARGKTPGQINQPQHF. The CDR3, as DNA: TGTGCTAGAGGCAAGACTCCCGGACAGATCAATCAGCCCCAGCATTTT.

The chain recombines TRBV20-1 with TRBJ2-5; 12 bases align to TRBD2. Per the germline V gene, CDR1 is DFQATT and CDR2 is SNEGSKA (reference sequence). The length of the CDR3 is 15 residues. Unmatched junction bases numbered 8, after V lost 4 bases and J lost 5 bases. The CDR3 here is CSAKASGGAEETQYF. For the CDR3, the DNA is TGCAGTGCTAAGGCTAGCGGGGGGGCCGAGGAGACCCAGTACTTC.